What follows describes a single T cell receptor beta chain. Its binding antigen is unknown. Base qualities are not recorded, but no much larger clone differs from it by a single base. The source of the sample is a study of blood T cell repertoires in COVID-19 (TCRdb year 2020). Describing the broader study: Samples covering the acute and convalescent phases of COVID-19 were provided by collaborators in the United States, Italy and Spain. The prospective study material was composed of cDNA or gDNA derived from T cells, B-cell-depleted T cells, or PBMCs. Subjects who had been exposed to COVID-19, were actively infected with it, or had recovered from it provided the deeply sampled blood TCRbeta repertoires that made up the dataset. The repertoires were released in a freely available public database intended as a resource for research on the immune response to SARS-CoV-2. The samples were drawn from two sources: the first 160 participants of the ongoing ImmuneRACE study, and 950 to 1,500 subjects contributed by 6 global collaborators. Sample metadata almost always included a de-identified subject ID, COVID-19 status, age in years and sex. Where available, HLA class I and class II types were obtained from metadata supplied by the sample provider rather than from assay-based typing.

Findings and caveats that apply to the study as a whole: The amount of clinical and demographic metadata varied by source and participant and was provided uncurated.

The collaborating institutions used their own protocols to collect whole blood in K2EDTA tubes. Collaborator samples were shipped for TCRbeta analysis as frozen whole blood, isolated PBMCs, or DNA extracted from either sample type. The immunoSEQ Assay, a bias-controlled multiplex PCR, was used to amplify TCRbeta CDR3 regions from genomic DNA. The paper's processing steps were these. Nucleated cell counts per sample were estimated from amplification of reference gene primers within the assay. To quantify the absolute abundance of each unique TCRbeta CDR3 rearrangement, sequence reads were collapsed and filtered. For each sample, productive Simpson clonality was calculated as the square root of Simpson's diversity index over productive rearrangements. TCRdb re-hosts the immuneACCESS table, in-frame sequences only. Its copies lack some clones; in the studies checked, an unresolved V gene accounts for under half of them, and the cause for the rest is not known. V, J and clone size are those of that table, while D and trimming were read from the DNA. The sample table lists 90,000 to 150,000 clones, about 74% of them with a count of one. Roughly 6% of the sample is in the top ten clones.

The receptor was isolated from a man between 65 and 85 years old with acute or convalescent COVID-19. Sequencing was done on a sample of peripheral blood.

The DNA sequence is TGTGCCAGCAGCCCCGGGACACTTCTGGTCGAGCAGTACTTC. Protein translation: CASSPGTLLVEQYF. The receptor chain draws on TRBV9 and TRBJ2-7; the best D guess is TRBD1, with 6 bases matching. CDR1 and CDR2 were assigned from the germline V gene as SGDLS and YYNGEE. V and J are truncated by 4 bases and 6 bases respectively, leaving an intervening sequence of 17 bases. The CDR3 goes from the cysteine to the phenylalanine over 14 residues. Of all the DNA, just the CDR3 is kept, 42 bases in frame from base 1.